Below are 30 T cell receptor beta chains sequenced from a single sample in a study of T cells after yellow fever vaccination. TCRdb re-analysed the 5' RACE reads in MiXCR, keeping a single row per CDR3 protein. Of about 99,000 distinct CDR3 sequences listed, roughly 5.8% are singletons. Specimen: CD8+ T cells sorted from PBMCs, collected 10 days after the yellow fever booster vaccination. These receptors came from a man aged 18 to 35 who received the YFV17D yellow fever vaccine.

This clonotype was counted at least ten times. The chain uses TRBV6-5 and TRBJ1-2, with no clear D. There are 15 residues in the CDR3. Trimming shortened V by 4 bases and J by 4 bases, and 16 bases separated the two germline ends. Germline V gene sequence: CDR1 MNHEY, CDR2 SVGAGI. The CDR3 loop reads CASSSGGGRGYGYTF. CDR3 bases: TGTGCCAGCAGTTCCGGCGGAGGGCGAGGCTATGGCTACACCTTC.

The J gene is TRBJ2-1, the V gene TRBV6-5, with 8 positions matching TRBD2. V lost 6 bases to trimming and J lost 4 bases; unmatched junction nucleotides: 8. In germline, CDR1 is MNHEY, CDR2 SVGAGI. The CDR3 has 15 residues. The CDR3 here is CASSPGGGSYNEQFF. Here the CDR3 DNA reads TGTGCCAGCAGCCCGGGGGGGGGATCGTACAATGAGCAGTTCTTC.

This clonotype was picked up many times. This chain uses TRBV19 with TRBJ2-5; 8 nucleotides line up with TRBD1. V lost 7 bases, J lost 2 bases, and 9 bases stayed unmatched. CDR1 and CDR2 (germline): LNHDA, SQIVND (reference sequence). The CDR3 is 15 residues long. The CDR3: CASTLTGAKQETQYF. The CDR3 DNA is TGTGCCAGTACCCTGACAGGGGCGAAACAAGAGACCCAGTACTTC.

The gene calls are TRBV4-3 and TRBJ1-2; D not resolved. Trimming cost V 4 bases and J 4 bases, with 19 bases left between them. From germline, CDR1 is LGHNA and CDR2 YSLEER. The CDR3 runs 16 residues. CDR3 sequence (DNA): TGCGCCAGCAGCCCCCAAGTGGCGACCAGAGTCTATGGCTACACCTTC. This translates into CASSPQVATRVYGYTF.

This clonotype has just a few counts. This chain uses TRBV7-9 with TRBJ2-1; D may correspond to TRBD1 or TRBD2 (5 bases each). The germline V gene has CDR1 SEHNR and CDR2 FQNEAQ (reference sequence). V lost 8 bases to trimming and J lost 6 bases, with 20 bases between them. This CDR3 is built from 15 residues. CDR3 amino acids: CASGGRKRNINEQFF. Written as DNA, the CDR3 is TGTGCCAGCGGGGGAAGGAAGAGGAATATCAATGAGCAGTTCTTC.

This clonotype was recorded a few times. This chain links TRBV11-1 with TRBJ1-2; maybe TRBD1 (6 bases). The length of the CDR3 is 12 residues. Germline V gene lookup returns CDR1 SGHAT and CDR2 FQDESV (reference sequence). The V gene lost 5 bases and the J gene lost 7 bases, with 11 bases spanning the gap. CDR3 coding DNA: TGTGCCAGCAGCCCAGGGGTCGGTGGCTACACCTTC. Translating it yields CASSPGVGGYTF.

This clonotype was found many times. The gene calls are TRBV4-2 and TRBJ2-5; 8 bases agree with TRBD2. Per germline, CDR1 LGHNA and CDR2 YNFKEQ. The CDR3 has 18 residues. The junction had 13 bases not matched to a gene; V was cut back by 2 bases and J by 2 bases. CDR3 region: CASSQTPAAGGLQETQYF. CDR3 bases: TGTGCCAGCAGCCAAACCCCGGCGGCGGGGGGACTTCAAGAGACCCAGTACTTC.

This clonotype has more than one count but fewer than ten. The CDR3 is CASSPQGGHQPQHF. CDR3 DNA: TGTGCCAGCAGCCCCCAGGGGGGGCATCAGCCCCAGCATTTT. The chain combines TRBV7-2 with TRBJ1-5; 7 bases map to TRBD1. Germline CDR1 and CDR2: SGHTA and FQGNSA. Germline trimming cut 5 bases from V and 5 bases from J; bases unmatched to any gene: 6. CDR3 length: 14 amino acids.

Ten or more counts support this clonotype. CDR3 sequence reads: CASSHRGNQPQHF. CDR3 nucleotide sequence: TGTGCCAGCAGCCATCGAGGCAATCAGCCCCAGCATTTT. The chain couples TRBV28 to TRBJ1-5; D is ambiguous. Germline assignment: CDR1 MDHEN and CDR2 SYDVKM. V was clipped by 6 bases and J by 2 bases, with 8 bases between them. The CDR3 sequence is 13 residues long.

The chain links TRBV7-9 to TRBJ1-1; D call uncertain. Germline loops: CDR1 SEHNR, CDR2 FQNEAQ (reference sequence). V shed 5 bases and J shed 7 bases, with 20 bases lying between them. The CDR3 runs to 15 residues. In DNA, the CDR3 is TGTGCCAGCAGCCCCCCCGTCGCAGGAGCTAATGAAGCTTTCTTT. Encoded protein: CASSPPVAGANEAFF.

CDR3 sequence: CASSLPRGSGANVLTF. The CDR3 DNA is TGTGCCAGCTCCCTCCCCAGGGGCTCTGGGGCCAACGTCCTGACTTTC. J is TRBJ2-6 and V is TRBV18; the D gene is possibly TRBD1 (6 bases). Germline CDR1 KGHSH, CDR2 LQKENI. V lost 6 bases and J 0 bases, leaving 12 bases between the germline ends. There are 16 residues in the CDR3.

The sample holds a few counts of this clonotype. CDR3 region: CASSLWQGETQYF. The CDR3 DNA is TGTGCCAGCAGCTTATGGCAGGGGGAGACCCAGTACTTC. V and J are TRBV7-9 and TRBJ2-5; TRBD1 is a possible D gene (6 bases). Germline V gives CDR1 SEHNR, CDR2 FQNEAQ (reference sequence). This CDR3 has 13 residues. The ends were cut back, 2 bases at V and 5 bases at J, with 9 bases in the middle.

By sample fraction, this clonotype is medium-sized. The rearrangement joins TRBV5-1 to TRBJ2-2; D may be TRBD2 (6 bases). The CDR3 covers 14 residues. Between the trimmed V and J ends, which lost 2 bases and 2 bases, there was a span of 7 bases. Looked up from germline, CDR1 is SGHRS and CDR2 is YFSETQ. The CDR3 reads CASSLGTNTGELFF. The CDR3 nucleotides are TGCGCCAGCAGCTTAGGGACTAACACCGGGGAGCTGTTTTTT.

This clonotype occurred a few times. The genes are TRBV12-3 or TRBV12-4 and TRBJ1-2; no reliable D call. The V gene lost 4 bases and the J gene lost 7 bases, with 7 bases spanning the gap. The CDR3 sequence is 11 residues long. The CDR3: CASSYFLGYTF. For the CDR3, the DNA is TGTGCCAGCAGTTACTTCCTTGGCTACACCTTC.

The chain has TRBV12-3 or TRBV12-4 and TRBJ1-1, with 8 bases identical to TRBD1. The trim removed 5 bases at V and 1 base at J, leaving 3 bases unmatched. The CDR3 is 14 amino acids. The chain's CDR3 is CASSTGQANTEAFF. CDR3 DNA sequence: TGTGCCAGCAGTACGGGACAGGCGAACACTGAAGCTTTCTTT.

The chain couples TRBV7-2 to TRBJ2-7, with D perhaps TRBD2 (7 bases). The CDR3 covers 15 residues. Trimming removed 5 bases from V and 5 bases from J, with 19 bases in between. The V gene's germline CDR1 is SGHTA and CDR2 FQGNSA. For the CDR3, the DNA is TGTGCCAGCAGCCCCTGGGGGGGGGCGGGCAACGAGCAGTACTTC. Translating it yields CASSPWGGAGNEQYF.

A few counts support this clonotype. The V and J genes are TRBV7-2 and TRBJ2-1, with 11 bases that match TRBD2. After removal of 7 bases from V and 8 bases from J, the junction contained 7 bases not matched to a gene. The CDR3 contains 14 residues. CDR1 is SGHTA and CDR2 is FQGNSA in the germline V gene. CDR3: CASNSGGAFDEQFF. CDR3 in DNA: TGTGCCAGCAATAGCGGGGGGGCGTTCGATGAGCAGTTCTTC.

V and J are TRBV4-1 and TRBJ2-7, with 9 positions matching TRBD2. After removal of 1 base from V and 6 bases from J, the junction contained 13 bases not matched to a gene. CDR3 length: 17 amino acids. Germline CDR1 MGHRA, CDR2 YSYEKL. CDR3 DNA: TGCGCCAGCAGCCAAGGGCGGGGGGGCAGTTCTCCGGCCGAGCAGTACTTC. It is translated as CASSQGRGGSSPAEQYF.

This clonotype was counted ten times or more. The chain employs TRBV6-1 and TRBJ1-1; 12 nucleotides match TRBD1. Germline V CDR1 and CDR2: MNHNS, SASEGT. The V gene end was trimmed by 5 bases and the J gene end by 8 bases; junction bases not matched to a gene: 6. CDR3 length equals 14 residues. The CDR3: CASSPGTGGWEAFF. The CDR3 region has the DNA TGTGCCAGCAGTCCCGGGACAGGGGGCTGGGAAGCTTTCTTT.

The V call is TRBV5-1, the J call TRBJ1-2, with D uncertain. The CDR3 covers 15 residues. The V end lost 1 base, the J end lost 2 bases, and 12 bases lay between the germline ends. Germline V gene sequence: CDR1 SGHRS, CDR2 YFSETQ. The CDR3 protein is CASSLWVGENYGYTF. Written as DNA, the CDR3 is TGCGCCAGCAGCTTGTGGGTCGGTGAGAACTATGGCTACACCTTC.

In this sample, this clonotype turned up a few times. This rearrangement joins TRBV4-1 to TRBJ2-2; D remains unclear. The CDR3 extends over 15 amino acids. Germline V lookup: CDR1 MGHRA, CDR2 YSYEKL. Between the trimmed V and J ends, which lost 0 bases and 7 bases, there was a span of 12 bases. As DNA, the CDR3 is TGCGCCAGCAGCCAAGATCTACCGGCCGGCGGGGAGCTGTTTTTT. It is translated as CASSQDLPAGGELFF.

The chain employs TRBV27 and TRBJ2-7, with D tentatively TRBD1 (5 bases). Per the germline V gene, CDR1 is MNHEY and CDR2 is SMNVEV (reference sequence). The CDR3 extends over 15 amino acids. V was pared by 9 bases and J by 0 bases, with 18 bases between. CDR3 sequence: CARILQGRPSYEQYV. The CDR3 DNA is TGTGCCAGAATCCTTCAGGGCAGGCCCTCCTACGAGCAGTACGTC.

This clonotype was found a few times. The chain uses TRBV20-1 and TRBJ2-1; 13 nucleotides match TRBD2. The CDR3 is 17 amino acids. The V gene end was trimmed by 4 bases and the J gene end by 8 bases; junction bases not matched to a gene: 14. The germline V gene encodes CDR1 DFQATT and CDR2 SNEGSKA (reference sequence). CDR3 residues: CSAISTQTSGGAHEQFF. CDR3 DNA: TGCAGTGCTATCTCTACGCAAACTAGCGGGGGGGCCCATGAGCAGTTCTTC.

This clonotype turned up a few times. The chain couples TRBV7-6 to TRBJ1-2, with TRBD1 matching 7 bases. CDR3 size: 13 residues. The junction had 8 bases not matched to a gene; V was cut back by 5 bases and J by 8 bases. Germline CDR1 and CDR2: SGHVS and FNYEAQ. As DNA, the CDR3 is TGTGCCAGCAGCCCCCCGACAGGGTTCGGCTACACCTTC. Translation gives CASSPPTGFGYTF.

This rearrangement joins TRBV6-1 to TRBJ2-7, with TRBD1 matching 8 bases. This CDR3 has 15 amino acids. J gave up 4 bases and V 2 bases, and 7 bases lay outside the gene matches. In germline, CDR1 is MNHNS, CDR2 SASEGT. DNA of the CDR3: TGTGCCAGCAGTGAATATACAGGGGGGAATTACGAGCAGTACGTC. Its protein is CASSEYTGGNYEQYV.

This clonotype was observed a handful of times. The chain uses TRBV6-4 and TRBJ2-2; D is unresolved. The germline CDR1 and CDR2 sequences are MRHNA and SNTAGT. The CDR3 has 13 residues. V was shortened by 2 bases and J by 8 bases, with 9 bases between the two germline ends. The CDR3 protein is CASSDRPLGELFF. The CDR3, as DNA: TGTGCCAGCAGTGACCGTCCACTGGGGGAGCTGTTTTTT.

The table lists this clonotype with a few counts. The chain is built from TRBV6-1 and TRBJ2-5; 9 nucleotides match TRBD1. This CDR3 is built from 14 residues. V trimming: 2 bases; J trimming: 4 bases; junction bases outside the gene matches: 2. Germline V CDR1 and CDR2: MNHNS, SASEGT. The CDR3 nucleotides read TGTGCCAGCAGTGAATACAGGGGGCGAGAGACCCAGTACTTC. This gives the protein CASSEYRGRETQYF.

This clonotype has only a few counts. This chain joins TRBV7-2 and TRBJ2-2, with D unclear. Germline V gives CDR1 SGHTA, CDR2 FQGNSA. CDR3 length: 15 residues. The V and J ends lost 8 bases and 2 bases respectively, with 15 bases between them. The CDR3 reads CASDPIWENTGELFF. Here the CDR3 DNA reads TGTGCCAGCGATCCCATTTGGGAAAACACCGGGGAGCTGTTTTTT.

The CDR3 DNA reads TGCAGCGTTTATCTTATCACCGGGGAGCTGTTTTTT. As protein: CSVYLITGELFF. The chain links TRBV29-1 to TRBJ2-2; D uncertain. Germline V CDR1 and CDR2: SQVTM, ANQGSEA. Trimming removed 5 bases at V and 4 bases at J, with 8 bases between. CDR3 length: 12 residues.

This clonotype has at least ten counts. The CDR3 DNA sequence: TGTGCCAGCAGCTTACTAGAGCGTGAGCAGTTCTTC. This translates into CASSLLEREQFF. The rearrangement joins TRBV7-8 to TRBJ2-1; D is uncertain. V shed 2 bases and J shed 9 bases, with 8 bases lying between them. Germline V CDR1 and CDR2: SGHVS, FQNEAQ. This CDR3 region has 12 residues.